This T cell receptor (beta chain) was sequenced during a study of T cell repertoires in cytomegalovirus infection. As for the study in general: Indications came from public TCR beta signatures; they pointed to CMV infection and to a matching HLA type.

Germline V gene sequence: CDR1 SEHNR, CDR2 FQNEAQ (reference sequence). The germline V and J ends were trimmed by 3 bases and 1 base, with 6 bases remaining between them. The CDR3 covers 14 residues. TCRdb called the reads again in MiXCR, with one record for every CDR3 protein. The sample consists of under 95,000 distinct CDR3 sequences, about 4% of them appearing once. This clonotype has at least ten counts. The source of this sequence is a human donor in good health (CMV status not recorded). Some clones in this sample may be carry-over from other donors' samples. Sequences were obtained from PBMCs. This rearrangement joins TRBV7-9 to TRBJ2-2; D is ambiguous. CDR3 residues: CASSLVRNTGELFF. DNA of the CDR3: TGTGCCAGCAGCTTGGTTAGGAACACCGGGGAGCTGTTTTTT.